This T cell receptor (beta chain) derives from a study of blood T cell repertoires in COVID-19. At the level of the study: Samples taken during acute and convalescent COVID-19 were collected in the United States, Italy and Spain.

Assay used: immunoSEQ multiplex PCR; TCRdb lists only in-frame clones, some missing. The table includes approximately 100,000 clones, about 80% detected once. Material: peripheral blood. The receptor was derived from a woman between 45 and 60 years old with acute or convalescent COVID-19.

The CDR3 region is CASSFTGTGVYTDTQYF. CDR3 in DNA: TGCGCCAGCAGCTTCACCGGGACAGGGGTTTATACAGATACGCAGTATTTT. This chain connects TRBV5-1 to TRBJ2-3, with 10 bases identical to TRBD1. The CDR3 is 17 amino acids. V shed 2 bases, J shed 3 bases, and the junction held 9 bases outside the gene matches. Germline V gene data show CDR1 as SGHRS and CDR2 as YFSETQ. Looking up the rest from reference TRBV5-1 and TRBJ2-3 gives the full variable domain: KAGVTQTPRYLIKTRGQQVTLSCSPISGHRSVSWYQQTPGQGLQFLFEYFSETQRNKGNFPGRFSGRQFSNSRSEMNVSTLELGDSALYLCASSFTGTGVYTDTQYFGPGTRLTVL.